The subject of this entry is one TCR beta chain. These data belong to a study of blood T cell repertoires in COVID-19. About the study: Italy, Spain and the United States were the sources of the convalescent and acute COVID-19 samples. The cDNA or gDNA used as material had been derived from T cells, B-cell-depleted T cells, or PBMCs.

Germline V CDR1 and CDR2: SGHVS, FQNEAQ. The V end lost 6 bases, the J end lost 4 bases, and 19 bases lay between the germline ends. This CDR3 has 16 residues. TCRdb's table, derived via immunoSEQ multiplex PCR, lists solely in-frame clones and lacks some. The table records over 35,000 clones, around 83% of them present only once. Sequencing was done on a sample of peripheral blood. This clonotype was obtained from a human donor with acute or convalescent COVID-19. The donor label of this sample is uncertain. V gene TRBV7-8 combines with J gene TRBJ1-5; D is undetermined. Written as DNA, the CDR3 is TGTGCCAGCAGTCTCCTCCACGTGCAGGCAAATCAGCCCCAGCATTTT. Translated: CASSLLHVQANQPQHF.